The rows below give T cell receptor beta chains drawn from one sample of a study of blood T cell repertoires in COVID-19. This table comes from immunoSEQ multiplex PCR, and its TCRdb copy is limited to in-frame clones, with some not included. The sample lists 130,000 to 150,000 clones, around nine tenths occurring once. What was sequenced was peripheral blood. These receptors were taken from a human donor in a cohort sampled during active COVID-19. CDR3s include the opening cysteine and the closing phenylalanine or tryptophan. A D gene is named only where the DNA matches it firmly. A row's size may be missing; if present it is once, few, many or a size class.

j_call d_call clone_size v_call cdr3_aa cdr3_nt
TRBJ2-7 NA few TRBV3-1/TRBV3-2 CASSLGQSYEQYF TGTGCCAGCAGCCTCGGACAGTCCTACGAGCAGTACTTC
TRBJ1-1 NA NA TRBV7-2 CASSSYSGAANTEAFF TGTGCCAGCAGCTCATATTCAGGGGCGGCGAACACTGAAGCTTTCTTT
TRBJ1-5 NA NA TRBV5-1 CASSSGEEGGQPQHF TGCGCCAGCAGTTCGGGGGAGGAGGGTGGTCAGCCCCAGCATTTT
TRBJ1-5 TRBD1 NA TRBV19 CASKDRFNQPQHF TGTGCCAGTAAGGACAGGTTCAATCAGCCCCAGCATTTT
TRBJ2-7 TRBD1 once TRBV3-1/TRBV3-2 CASSPSKDRWQYF TGTGCCAGCAGCCCCTCGAAGGACAGGTGGCAGTACTTC
TRBJ2-1 TRBD2 NA TRBV6-6 CASSRGLVGTHNEQFF TGTGCCAGCAGTCGAGGACTAGTCGGCACACACAATGAGCAGTTCTTC
TRBJ2-5 TRBD2 NA TRBV6-2/TRBV6-3 CASSYSRLAGATFETQYF TGTGCCAGCAGTTACTCGAGGCTAGCGGGGGCCACTTTCGAGACCCAGTACTTC
TRBJ2-5 NA NA TRBV30 CAWSVVRETQYF TGTGCCTGGAGTGTAGTCAGGGAGACCCAGTACTTC
TRBJ2-7 NA NA TRBV27 CASSIAARGWGEQYF TGTGCCAGCAGTATCGCCGCCCGGGGATGGGGCGAGCAGTACTTC
TRBJ1-3 NA NA TRBV7-2 CASSLAQGEYHTIYF TGTGCCAGCAGCTTAGCGCAGGGCGAGTACCACACCATATATTTT
TRBJ2-2 NA NA TRBV6-2/TRBV6-3 CASSYQGGAGNGELFF TGTGCCAGCAGTTACCAGGGGGGCGCAGGTAACGGGGAGCTGTTTTTT
TRBJ2-5 NA NA TRBV30 CAWTRGLSRETQYF TGTGCCTGGACCAGGGGACTATCTCGGGAGACCCAGTACTTC
TRBJ2-4 NA NA TRBV28 CASKTVDTRKAKNIQYF TGTGCCAGCAAAACCGTGGACACAAGGAAGGCCAAAAACATTCAGTACTTC
TRBJ2-3 TRBD1 NA TRBV10-1 CASSGGTGDTQYF TGCGCCAGCAGTGGGGGGACAGGAGATACGCAGTATTTT
TRBJ2-1 TRBD2 NA TRBV28 CASSGGGPSYNEQFF TGTGCCAGCAGTGGCGGGGGGCCCTCCTACAATGAGCAGTTCTTC
TRBJ2-3 NA NA TRBV5-1 CASSLEAGYTQYF TGCGCCAGCAGCTTGGAGGCAGGATATACGCAGTATTTT
TRBJ2-3 TRBD2 NA TRBV7-8 CASSSTVISGGITDTQYF TGTGCCAGCAGCTCGACTGTAATTAGCGGGGGGATAACAGATACGCAGTATTTT
TRBJ2-7 TRBD1 NA TRBV5-6 CASSRHPRTGITYEQYF TGTGCCAGCAGCCGACATCCTAGGACAGGGATAACCTACGAGCAGTACTTC
TRBJ2-7 NA NA TRBV28 CASSLPRYEQYF TGTGCCAGCAGTTTACCCAGGTACGAGCAGTACTTC
TRBJ1-5 NA NA TRBV18 CASSLGQPLGNQPQHF TGTGCCAGCTCCCTCGGACAGCCGTTAGGAAATCAGCCCCAGCATTTT
TRBJ1-6 NA NA TRBV15 CATSRGQGTPNSPLHF TGTGCCACCAGCAGAGGGCAGGGCACCCCTAATTCACCCCTCCACTTT
TRBJ1-1 NA once TRBV6-2/TRBV6-3 CASSPTVNTEAFF TGTGCCAGCAGTCCGACAGTGAACACTGAAGCTTTCTTT
TRBJ2-2 NA NA TRBV5-1 CASSSENRWIVNTGELLF TGCGCCAGCAGCTCTGAAAATCGATGGATCGTGAACACCGGGGAGCTGCTTTTT
TRBJ2-3 NA NA TRBV5-1 CASSLKDFGLASTDTQYF TGCGCCAGCAGCTTGAAAGATTTTGGGCTAGCGTCCACAGATACGCAGTATTTT
TRBJ1-2 NA NA TRBV6-4 CAEEGGESYGYTF TGTGCCGAAGAGGGGGGGGAGAGCTATGGCTACACCTTC
TRBJ1-3 NA NA TRBV6-5 CASSYGGSRNTIYF TGTGCCAGCAGTTACGGGGGGAGCCGAAACACCATATATTTT
TRBJ2-7 NA NA TRBV28 CASRPRGYLGEQYF TGTGCCAGCAGACCGAGGGGGTATCTGGGTGAGCAGTACTTC
TRBJ2-1 TRBD2 NA TRBV28 CASSSGGSGSHEQFF TGTGCCAGCAGTTCCGGAGGTAGCGGGAGCCATGAGCAGTTCTTC
TRBJ1-3 NA NA TRBV28 CASSPRESGNTIYF TGTGCCAGCAGTCCGAGGGAGTCTGGAAACACCATATATTTT
TRBJ2-1 TRBD2 NA TRBV5-8 CASSSGLAGLEFF TGTGCCAGCAGCTCCGGACTAGCTGGACTTGAGTTCTTC
TRBJ2-3 NA NA TRBV7-2 CASTWGLAQADTQYF TGTGCCAGCACTTGGGGGCTGGCGCAGGCAGATACGCAGTATTTT
TRBJ1-2 NA NA TRBV11-2 CASSYKRGGLLGYGYTF TGTGCCAGCAGTTATAAGAGGGGGGGCCTCCTTGGCTATGGCTACACCTTC
TRBJ2-7 NA NA TRBV6-5 CASSEPGTYEQYF TGTGCCAGCAGCGAGCCGGGGACCTACGAGCAGTACTTC
TRBJ1-2 TRBD1 NA TRBV6-5 CASSKDRGLDYGYTF TGTGCCAGCAGCAAGGACAGGGGGCTAGACTATGGCTACACCTTC
TRBJ2-7 NA NA TRBV18 CASSPRTASNSYEQYF TGTGCCAGCTCACCAAGGACAGCAAGTAACTCCTACGAGCAGTACTTC
TRBJ2-3 TRBD2 NA TRBV27 CASSLSGTSGTDTQYF TGTGCCAGCAGTTTATCCGGGACTAGCGGCACAGATACGCAGTATTTT
TRBJ1-5 NA NA TRBV23-1 CASRTYRVHQPQHF TGCGCCAGCAGAACCTACAGGGTTCATCAGCCCCAGCATTTT
TRBJ2-1 TRBD2 NA TRBV11-3 CASSLPRGSGRKSEQFF TGTGCCAGCAGCTTACCTCGGGGTAGCGGGAGGAAGAGTGAGCAGTTCTTC
TRBJ1-5 NA NA TRBV6-6 CASSNGRENQPQHF TGTGCCAGCAGTAACGGACGGGAGAATCAGCCCCAGCATTTT
TRBJ1-2 NA NA TRBV4-3 CASSQDLSVNYGYTF TGCGCCAGCAGCCAAGATCTCTCCGTCAACTATGGCTACACCTTC
TRBJ2-7 TRBD1 NA TRBV7-3 CASSRDRGYEQYF TGTGCCAGCAGCCGGGACAGGGGCTACGAGCAGTACTTC
TRBJ2-2 NA NA TRBV7-9 CASTATGNTGELFF TGTGCCAGCACCGCGACAGGGAACACCGGGGAGCTGTTTTTT
TRBJ1-5 NA NA TRBV10-2 CASSALRVAGQPQHF TGCGCCAGCAGTGCCCTCCGGGTGGCGGGGCAGCCCCAGCATTTT
TRBJ2-7 NA NA TRBV7-9 CASSQTGHSSYEQYF TGTGCCAGCAGCCAAACGGGACATAGCTCCTACGAGCAGTACTTC
TRBJ2-1 NA NA TRBV7-2 CASGTRSSYNEQFF TGTGCCAGCGGAACTAGAAGCTCCTACAATGAGCAGTTCTTC
TRBJ2-1 TRBD1 NA TRBV28 CASSSPSGQGLNEQFF TGTGCCAGCAGCTCGCCTTCGGGACAGGGTCTAAATGAGCAGTTCTTC
TRBJ2-7 NA NA TRBV1 CTSSQEQRISYEQYF TGCACCAGCAGCCAAGAACAGCGGATCTCCTACGAGCAGTACTTC
TRBJ2-7 NA NA TRBV5-1 CASSLDAGSYEQYF TGCGCCAGCAGCTTGGATGCAGGCTCCTACGAGCAGTACTTC
TRBJ2-3 NA NA TRBV28 CASSLAEYTDTQYF TGTGCCAGCAGTTTAGCGGAATACACAGATACGCAGTATTTT
TRBJ1-5 NA NA TRBV18 CASSPRGSNQPQHF TGTGCCAGCTCACCCCGGGGTAGCAATCAGCCCCAGCATTTT
TRBJ2-5 NA NA TRBV30 CAWHLAGTGYAETQYF TGTGCCTGGCACCTCGCCGGAACAGGGTACGCTGAGACCCAGTACTTC
TRBJ2-3 TRBD2 NA TRBV11-3 CASSPGLAGDATDTQYF TGTGCCAGCAGCCCGGGACTAGCGGGAGATGCCACAGATACGCAGTATTTT